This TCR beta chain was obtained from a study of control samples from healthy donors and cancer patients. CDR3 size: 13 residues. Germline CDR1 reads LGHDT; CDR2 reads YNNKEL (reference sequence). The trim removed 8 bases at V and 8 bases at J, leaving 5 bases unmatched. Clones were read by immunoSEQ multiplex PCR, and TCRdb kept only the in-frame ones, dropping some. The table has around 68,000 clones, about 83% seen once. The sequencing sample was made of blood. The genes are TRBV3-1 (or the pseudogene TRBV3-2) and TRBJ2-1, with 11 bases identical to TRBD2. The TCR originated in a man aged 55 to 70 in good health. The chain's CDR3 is CASRLAGLDEQFF. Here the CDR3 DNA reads TGTGCCAGCCGACTAGCGGGATTGGATGAGCAGTTCTTC.